The text below deals with one T cell receptor (beta chain). The CDR3 totals 17 residues. CDR1 is PRHDT, CDR2 FYEKMQ, per germline (reference sequence). With V trimmed by 3 bases and J by 5 bases, 13 bases remained unmatched. Original processing methods: Reference gene primer amplification in the assay estimated nucleated cell counts. The method was immunoSEQ multiplex PCR; TCRdb's version includes in-frame clones alone and lacks a portion of them. Clone size and the V and J calls come from that table; the DNA yielded D and trimming. Of some 120,000 clones listed, 75% to 90% are singletons. These data are taken from a study of blood T cell repertoires in COVID-19.

The clonotype was recovered from a man aged 25-45 years with acute or convalescent COVID-19. The chain couples TRBV13 to TRBJ1-2, with 9 bases that match TRBD1. The sample comprised peripheral blood. CDR3: CASSFGQTGGAGYGYTF. The CDR3 DNA follows: TGTGCCAGCAGCTTCGGACAAACAGGGGGCGCTGGGTATGGCTACACCTTC.